This T cell receptor beta chain was documented in a study of molecular identifiers for immune sequencing clone quantification. Concerning this clonotype: This sequence may be a read error, since a much larger clone differs from it by one base.

The CDR3 covers 18 residues. CDR1 and CDR2 from the germline V gene are SGHTA and FQGNSA. V lost 4 bases, J lost 0 bases, and 9 bases stayed unmatched. TCRdb reprocessed the PCR reads with MiXCR, giving one entry per CDR3 protein. The sample shows about 86,000 distinct CDR3 sequences, roughly 25% of them seen only once. The origin of this receptor is a human donor in good health. Some libraries in this study had Jurkat cell RNA spiked in. The chain combines TRBV7-2 with TRBJ2-1; 10 bases are shared with TRBD2. The sequenced sample was naive CD8+ T cells from blood, with Jurkat cell RNA spiked in. The subset: FACS-sorted CD8+CD4-CCR7+CD45RA+ naive T cells. The CDR3: CASSSRASGSSSYNEQFF. DNA of the CDR3: TGTGCCAGCAGCTCGCGGGCTAGCGGGAGTAGCTCCTACAATGAGCAGTTCTTC. Full variable domain (outside the CDR3, taken from reference TRBV7-2 and TRBJ2-1): GAGVSQSPSNKVTEKGKDVELRCDPISGHTALYWYRQSLGQGLEFLIYFQGNSAPDKSGLPSDRFSAERTGGSVSTLTIQRTQQEDSAVYLCASSSRASGSSSYNEQFFGPGTRLTVL.